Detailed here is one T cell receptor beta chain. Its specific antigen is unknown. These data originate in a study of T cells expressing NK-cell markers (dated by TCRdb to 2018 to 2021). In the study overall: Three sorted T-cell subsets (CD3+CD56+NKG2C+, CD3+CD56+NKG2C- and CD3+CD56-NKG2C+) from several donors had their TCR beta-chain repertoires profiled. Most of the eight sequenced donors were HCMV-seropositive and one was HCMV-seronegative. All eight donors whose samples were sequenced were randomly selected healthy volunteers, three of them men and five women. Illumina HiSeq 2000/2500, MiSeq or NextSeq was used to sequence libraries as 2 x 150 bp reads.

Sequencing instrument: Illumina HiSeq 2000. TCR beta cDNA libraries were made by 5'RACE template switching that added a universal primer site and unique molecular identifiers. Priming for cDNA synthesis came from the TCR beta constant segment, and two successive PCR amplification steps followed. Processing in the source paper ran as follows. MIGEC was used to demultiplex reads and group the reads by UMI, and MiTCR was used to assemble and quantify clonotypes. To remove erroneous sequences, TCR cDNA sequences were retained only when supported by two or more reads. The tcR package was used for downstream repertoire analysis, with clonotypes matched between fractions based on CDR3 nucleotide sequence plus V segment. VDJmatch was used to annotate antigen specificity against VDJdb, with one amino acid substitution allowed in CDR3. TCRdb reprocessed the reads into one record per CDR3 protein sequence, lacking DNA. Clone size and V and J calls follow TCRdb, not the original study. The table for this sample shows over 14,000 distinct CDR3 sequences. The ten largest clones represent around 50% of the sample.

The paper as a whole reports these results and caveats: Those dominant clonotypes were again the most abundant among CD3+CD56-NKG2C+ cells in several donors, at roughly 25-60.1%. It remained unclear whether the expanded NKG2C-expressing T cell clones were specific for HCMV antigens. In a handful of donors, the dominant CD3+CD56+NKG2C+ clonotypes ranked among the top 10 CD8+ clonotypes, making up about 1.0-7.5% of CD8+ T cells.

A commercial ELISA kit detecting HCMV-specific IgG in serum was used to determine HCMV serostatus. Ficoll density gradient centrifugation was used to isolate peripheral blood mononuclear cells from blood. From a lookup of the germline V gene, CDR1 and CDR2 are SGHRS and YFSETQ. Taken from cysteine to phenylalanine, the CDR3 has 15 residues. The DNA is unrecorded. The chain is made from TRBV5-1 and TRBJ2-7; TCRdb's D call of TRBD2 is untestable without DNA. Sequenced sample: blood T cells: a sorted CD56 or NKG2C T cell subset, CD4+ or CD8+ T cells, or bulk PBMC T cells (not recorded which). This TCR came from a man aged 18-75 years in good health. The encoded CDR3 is CASSLAGSQSYEQYF.